This T cell receptor (beta chain) stems from a study of beta chain features in type 1 diabetes. The sample holds a few counts of this clone. Trimming pared 5 bases from V and 2 bases from J, leaving 12 bases between. Germline-derived CDR1 and CDR2 are MNHNS and SASEGT. The CDR3 has 15 amino acids. Expressed TCRB transcripts were sequenced, since all the RNA that had been isolated was reverse transcribed. Sequencing used immunoSEQ multiplex PCR; TCRdb keeps in-frame clones, though not all of them. This repertoire shows around 400,000 clones, about 14% found once; its top ten account for 0.019%. The sample taken for sequencing was naive CD4+ T cells from blood. The source of this sequence is a woman aged 18-29 years in good health. V gene TRBV6-1 combines with J gene TRBJ2-2; a possible D gene is TRBD2 (6 bases). The CDR3 DNA is TGTGCCAGCAGTCGAAGGGAGGCTAACACCGGGGAGCTGTTTTTT. Its protein product is CASSRREANTGELFF.